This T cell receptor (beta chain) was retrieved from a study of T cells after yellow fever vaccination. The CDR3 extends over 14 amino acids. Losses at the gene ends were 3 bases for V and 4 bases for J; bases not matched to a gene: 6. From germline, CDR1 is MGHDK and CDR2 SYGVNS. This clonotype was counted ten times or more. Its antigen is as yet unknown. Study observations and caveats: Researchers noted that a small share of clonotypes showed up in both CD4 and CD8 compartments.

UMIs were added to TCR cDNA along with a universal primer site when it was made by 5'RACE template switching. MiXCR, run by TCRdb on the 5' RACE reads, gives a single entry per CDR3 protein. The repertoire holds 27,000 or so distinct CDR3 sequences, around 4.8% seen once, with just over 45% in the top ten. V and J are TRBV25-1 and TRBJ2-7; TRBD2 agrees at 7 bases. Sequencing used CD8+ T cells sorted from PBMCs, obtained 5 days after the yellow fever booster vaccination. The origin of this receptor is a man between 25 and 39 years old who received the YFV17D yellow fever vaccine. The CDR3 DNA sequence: TGTGCCAGCAGTGATTGGGGGGGGGATTACGAGCAGTACTTC. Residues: CASSDWGGDYEQYF.